The rows below give T cell receptor beta chains drawn from one sample of a study of blood T cell repertoires in COVID-19. TCRdb's table, derived via immunoSEQ multiplex PCR, lists solely in-frame clones and lacks some. Of about 480,000 clones listed, roughly nine tenths are singletons. Sample: peripheral blood. These receptors all come from a man between 18 and 29 years old with COVID-19, enrolled during active disease. Both conserved end residues are part of each CDR3. A D gene is named only where the DNA matches it firmly. Clone size is shown for a subset of rows, as once, few, many or a class of expanded clone.

clone_size | j_call | d_call | v_call | cdr3_nt | cdr3_aa
once | TRBJ1-1 | . | TRBV27 | TGTGCCAGCAGTTTTCGGGGATTCACTGAAGCTTTCTTT | CASSFRGFTEAFF
. | TRBJ2-1 | TRBD2 | TRBV5-1 | TGCGCCAGCAGCTCTGGACTAGCGGGGACGGTAGCCTACAATGAGCAGTTCTTC | CASSSGLAGTVAYNEQFF
. | TRBJ1-5 | TRBD1 | TRBV7-2 | TGTGCCAGCAGCTACCGAGGGGGCCCCGCTCAGCCCCAGCATTTT | CASSYRGGPAQPQHF
. | TRBJ1-1 | . | TRBV7-9 | TGTGCCAGCAGCTTAGCGGGGGCAAGAACTGAAGCTTTCTTT | CASSLAGARTEAFF
. | TRBJ2-1 | . | TRBV18 | TGTGCCAGCTCACCAATAGCGACCTCCTACAATGAGCAGTTCTTC | CASSPIATSYNEQFF
once | TRBJ1-4 | . | TRBV9 | TGTGCCAGCAGCGTGGGGTCTGGGAGGGTTGGTACAAGTGAAAAACTGTTTTTT | CASSVGSGRVGTSEKLFF
. | TRBJ2-3 | . | TRBV2 | TGTGCCAGCAGTGAAGAGGCACAGGGTGGCGATACGCAGTATTTT | CASSEEAQGGDTQYF
. | TRBJ2-1 | . | TRBV5-1 | TGCGCCAGCAGCACGGGGGGACAACGCGCCTACAATGAGCAGTTCTTC | CASSTGGQRAYNEQFF
. | TRBJ1-4 | TRBD1 | TRBV7-9 | TGTGCCGGCCGACAGGGACCAACTAATGAAAAACTGTTTTTT | CAGRQGPTNEKLFF
. | TRBJ2-5 | . | TRBV6-5 | TGTGCCAGCTTAGGCGGCCTAGGGACCCAGTACTTC | CASLGGLGTQYF
. | TRBJ2-2 | . | TRBV7-9 | TGTGCCAGCATCCACAGGGTTGGCGGGGAGCTGTTTTTT | CASIHRVGGELFF
. | TRBJ2-3 | TRBD2 | TRBV12-5 | TGTGCTAGTGGTTTGTTCGGGAGGATGCCAGATACGCAGTATTTT | CASGLFGRMPDTQYF
. | TRBJ2-3 | TRBD2 | TRBV19 | TGTGCCAGTAGTATATCCCGACTAGCGGGAGGGCCATCAGATACGCAGTATTTT | CASSISRLAGGPSDTQYF
. | TRBJ2-2 | . | TRBV28 | TGTGCCAGCTTCTCATCGGTTGGCGGGGAGCTGTTTTTT | CASFSSVGGELFF
. | TRBJ2-7 | TRBD2 | TRBV19 | TGTGCCAGTAGTACAATAGCGGGGGACTCCTACGAGCAGTACTTC | CASSTIAGDSYEQYF
. | TRBJ1-1 | . | TRBV3-1/TRBV3-2 | TGTGCCAGCAGCCAAATGAATAGGGACTCAGCTTTCTTT | CASSQMNRDSAFF
. | TRBJ2-5 | TRBD2 | TRBV5-1 | TGCGCCAGCAGCAGGGCGGGGGGTTCGGAAGAGACCCAGTACTTC | CASSRAGGSEETQYF
. | TRBJ2-4 | . | TRBV3-1/TRBV3-2 | TGTGCCAGCAGCCTATTTGGGGGGGCGCTTAACATTCAGTACTTC | CASSLFGGALNIQYF
. | TRBJ2-3 | TRBD1 | TRBV19 | TGTGCCACCCAGAGGGACAGGGAGCCAGATACGCAGTATTTT | CATQRDREPDTQYF
. | TRBJ2-5 | TRBD2 | TRBV30 | TGTGCCTGGAGTACCGGACTAGCAACAGAGACCCAGTACTTC | CAWSTGLATETQYF
. | TRBJ2-2 | . | TRBV3-1/TRBV3-2 | TGTGCCAGCCGGACTCCGAACACCGGGGAGCTGTTTTTT | CASRTPNTGELFF
. | TRBJ2-7 | TRBD2 | TRBV2 | TGTGCCAGCAGGGGGCGGGAGATTCAGGTCGAGCAGTACTTC | CASRGREIQVEQYF
. | TRBJ2-1 | . | TRBV9 | TGTGCCAGCAGCCCCCTCCAGGGAAATGAGCAGTTCTTC | CASSPLQGNEQFF
. | TRBJ1-1 | TRBD1 | TRBV7-8 | TGTGCCAGCAGCTTTACAGGGGCGACTGAAGCTTTCTTT | CASSFTGATEAFF
. | TRBJ2-2 | TRBD1 | TRBV11-2 | TGTGCCAGCAGCTCCTACAGGGGGCCGACCGGGGAGCTGTTTTTT | CASSSYRGPTGELFF
. | TRBJ2-3 | . | TRBV15 | TGTGCCACCAGCAGAGTTCGGGGGGCCTCAGATACGCAGTATTTT | CATSRVRGASDTQYF
. | TRBJ2-2 | TRBD1 | TRBV3-1/TRBV3-2 | TGTGCCAGCAGCCAAGTAAGACAGGGTGTAACCGGGGAGCTGTTTTTT | CASSQVRQGVTGELFF
. | TRBJ2-7 | TRBD1 | TRBV6-6 | TGTGCCAGCGGGACAGCCTCGCTCTCCTACGAGCAGTACTTC | CASGTASLSYEQYF
. | TRBJ2-7 | TRBD2 | TRBV7-4 | TGTGCCAGCAGCTTTTGTTTGGAGGGGACTAGCGGGGGCCCTGCCTTGTCCTACGAGCAGTACTTC | CASSFCLEGTSGGPALSYEQYF
. | TRBJ2-7 | TRBD1 | TRBV5-4 | TGTGCCAAGGGACAGGGGGCTCGGGAGCAGTACTTC | CAKGQGAREQYF
. | TRBJ2-3 | TRBD2 | TRBV10-3 | TGTGCCATCAGGGCCGGGACTAGCGGGTCAGATACGCAGTATTTT | CAIRAGTSGSDTQYF
. | TRBJ2-3 | TRBD1 | TRBV10-3 | TGTGCCATCAGTGGAACAGGGGGAGGCACAGATACGCAGTATTTT | CAISGTGGGTDTQYF
. | TRBJ2-1 | TRBD2 | TRBV24-1 | TGTGCCACCAGTGATGGGACTAGCGGGAGATCCGGTGAGCAGTTCTTC | CATSDGTSGRSGEQFF
. | TRBJ1-2 | TRBD1 | TRBV5-1 | TGCGCCAGCAGCAAGACAGGGGGCGCCTCCCATGGCTACACCTTC | CASSKTGGASHGYTF
. | TRBJ2-3 | . | TRBV5-1 | TGCGCCAGCAGCTTGGCCGTCCCTAGCACAGATACGCAGTATTTT | CASSLAVPSTDTQYF
. | TRBJ2-7 | TRBD2 | TRBV7-9 | TGTGCCAGCAGCCGACTGTTGACTAGCGCCTACGAGCAGTACTTC | CASSRLLTSAYEQYF
. | TRBJ2-4 | . | TRBV4-1 | TGCGCCAGCAGCCAAGTGCCGGGGTCCAAAAACATTCAGTACTTC | CASSQVPGSKNIQYF
. | TRBJ2-1 | . | TRBV19 | TGTGCCAGTAGCGTAGCGGGACAGGGCAGTGAGCAGTTCTTC | CASSVAGQGSEQFF
. | TRBJ2-7 | TRBD1 | TRBV27 | TGTGCCAGCAGTCCCCTCGGGACAGTCAGCTCCTACGAGCAGTACTTC | CASSPLGTVSSYEQYF